The T cell receptor beta chain under discussion was sequenced for a study of T-cell reconstitution after alpha-beta-depleted transplantation in children. The study, taken as a whole, reports: One year after transplant, T-cell counts and diversity came mostly from newly produced T cells. There were some patients whose high TCRbeta diversity at day 60 came from surviving recipient T cells and thymic progenitors. About two months after transplant, alpha-beta T cells reportedly came from several hundred expanded graft clones.

The TCRbeta library incorporated unique molecular identifiers. One entry per CDR3 protein, called by TCRdb with MiXCR from the PCR reads. The table lists 750,000 to 950,000 distinct CDR3 sequences, about 15% of them singletons. This CDR3 spans 14 amino acids. With 7 bases clipped from V and 4 bases from J, the junction kept 7 bases outside the gene matches. Concerning this clonotype itself: Its antigen is unknown.

The sequenced sample was PBMCs, mostly from graft donor cells, obtained 360 days after TCRalphabeta/CD19-depleted stem cell transplant. The clonotype comes from a male patient younger than 18 who had a stem cell transplant for acute lymphoblastic leukemia, so the T cells may come from the graft donor. The rearrangement uses TRBV12-3 or TRBV12-4 and TRBJ2-7; TRBD2 agrees at 10 bases. For the CDR3, the DNA is TGTGCCAGCAACTCAGCGGGAGGGGTATACGAGCAGTACTTC. Translation: CASNSAGGVYEQYF.